The rows below give T cell receptor beta chains drawn from one sample of a study of T cell responses to AZD1222 COVID-19 vaccine. The table came from immunoSEQ multiplex PCR; TCRdb's copy has only in-frame clones and leaves some out. The data hold 100,000 to 150,000 clones, with around 87% observed a single time. Sequences were derived from peripheral blood, sampled on day 0 of AZD1222 vaccination. These receptors all come from an adult in good health. Both conserved end residues are part of each CDR3. The D gene is left open where the match is weak. Clone size is given for some rows only: seen once, a few or many times, or a class if the clone is expanded.

clone_size: -; d_call: TRBD1; j_call: TRBJ1-3; cdr3_length: 14; v_call: TRBV5-1; cdr3_aa: CASSPGTAGNTIYF; cdr3_nt: TGCGCCAGCAGCCCCGGGACAGCTGGAAACACCATATATTTT
clone_size: -; d_call: -; j_call: TRBJ2-7; cdr3_length: 12; v_call: TRBV6-6; cdr3_aa: CASSWPESEQYF; cdr3_nt: TGTGCCAGCAGTTGGCCTGAGAGCGAGCAGTACTTC
clone_size: once; d_call: TRBD2; j_call: TRBJ2-5; cdr3_length: 16; v_call: TRBV5-4; cdr3_aa: CASSAGGASGSETQYF; cdr3_nt: TGTGCCAGCAGCGCGGGCGGGGCTAGCGGGAGTGAGACCCAGTACTTC
clone_size: -; d_call: TRBD1; j_call: TRBJ2-5; cdr3_length: 14; v_call: TRBV5-6; cdr3_aa: CASSLGQGLETQYF; cdr3_nt: TGTGCCAGCAGCCTTGGACAGGGCTTGGAGACCCAGTACTTC
clone_size: -; d_call: -; j_call: TRBJ2-1; cdr3_length: 11; v_call: TRBV29-1; cdr3_aa: CSVYSYNEQFF; cdr3_nt: TGCAGCGTTTACTCCTACAATGAGCAGTTCTTC
clone_size: -; d_call: -; j_call: TRBJ2-7; cdr3_length: 13; v_call: TRBV19; cdr3_aa: CASSPTPAYEQYF; cdr3_nt: TGTGCCAGTAGTCCCACTCCAGCCTACGAGCAGTACTTC
clone_size: -; d_call: TRBD1; j_call: TRBJ2-5; cdr3_length: 15; v_call: TRBV5-5; cdr3_aa: CASSFGTGAGETQYF; cdr3_nt: TGTGCCAGCAGCTTCGGGACAGGGGCTGGAGAGACCCAGTACTTC
clone_size: -; d_call: -; j_call: TRBJ2-1; cdr3_length: 16; v_call: TRBV13; cdr3_aa: CASSSQYGQYYNEQFF; cdr3_nt: TGTGCCAGCAGCTCCCAGTACGGACAGTACTACAATGAGCAGTTCTTC
clone_size: once; d_call: -; j_call: TRBJ2-1; cdr3_length: 13; v_call: TRBV7-3; cdr3_aa: CASSPTAGNEQFF; cdr3_nt: TGTGCCAGCAGCCCTACGGCGGGCAATGAGCAGTTCTTC
clone_size: -; d_call: TRBD1; j_call: TRBJ2-3; cdr3_length: 14; v_call: TRBV9; cdr3_aa: CASSVGGGPDTQYF; cdr3_nt: TGTGCCAGCAGCGTAGGAGGGGGCCCAGATACGCAGTATTTT
clone_size: -; d_call: -; j_call: TRBJ2-7; cdr3_length: 15; v_call: TRBV9; cdr3_aa: CASSAQGNPFYEQYF; cdr3_nt: TGTGCCAGCAGCGCACAGGGAAACCCGTTCTACGAGCAGTACTTC
clone_size: -; d_call: -; j_call: TRBJ2-7; cdr3_length: 14; v_call: TRBV5-4; cdr3_aa: CASSLGGQVYEQYF; cdr3_nt: TGTGCCAGCAGCTTGGGTGGGCAGGTCTACGAGCAGTACTTC
clone_size: -; d_call: -; j_call: TRBJ1-2; cdr3_length: 13; v_call: TRBV11-2; cdr3_aa: CASSFTRVDGYTF; cdr3_nt: TGTGCCAGCAGCTTCACGCGGGTGGATGGCTACACCTTC
clone_size: -; d_call: -; j_call: TRBJ1-3; cdr3_length: 18; v_call: TRBV19; cdr3_aa: CASSILTGMWSSGNTIYF; cdr3_nt: TGTGCCAGTAGTATCCTAACAGGGATGTGGAGCTCTGGAAACACCATATATTTT
clone_size: -; d_call: -; j_call: TRBJ2-3; cdr3_length: 14; v_call: TRBV4-1; cdr3_aa: CASSQTLEADTQYF; cdr3_nt: TGCGCCAGCAGCCAAACCCTAGAAGCAGATACGCAGTATTTT
clone_size: -; d_call: -; j_call: TRBJ2-2; cdr3_length: 14; v_call: TRBV3-1/TRBV3-2; cdr3_aa: CASSSGPHTGELFF; cdr3_nt: TGTGCCAGCAGCTCGGGACCGCACACCGGGGAGCTGTTTTTT
clone_size: -; d_call: -; j_call: TRBJ2-6; cdr3_length: 16; v_call: TRBV19; cdr3_aa: CASSTPAPWGANVLTF; cdr3_nt: TGTGCCAGTAGTACTCCAGCCCCGTGGGGGGCCAACGTCCTGACTTTC
clone_size: -; d_call: TRBD1; j_call: TRBJ1-5; cdr3_length: 14; v_call: TRBV10-1; cdr3_aa: CASRDRGPTQPQHF; cdr3_nt: TGCGCCAGCCGGGACAGGGGTCCCACTCAGCCCCAGCATTTT
clone_size: -; d_call: TRBD2; j_call: TRBJ2-1; cdr3_length: 15; v_call: TRBV7-9; cdr3_aa: CASSLGAGGPNEQFF; cdr3_nt: TGTGCCAGCAGCTTAGGAGCGGGAGGGCCGAACGAGCAGTTCTTC
clone_size: -; d_call: -; j_call: TRBJ1-1; cdr3_length: 13; v_call: TRBV7-8; cdr3_aa: CASSLGGSFEAFF; cdr3_nt: TGTGCCAGCAGCTTAGGGGGCTCGTTCGAAGCTTTCTTT
clone_size: -; d_call: TRBD2; j_call: TRBJ2-5; cdr3_length: 16; v_call: TRBV9; cdr3_aa: CASSVGLAGIQETQYF; cdr3_nt: TGTGCCAGCAGCGTAGGACTAGCGGGCATACAAGAGACCCAGTACTTC
clone_size: -; d_call: -; j_call: TRBJ2-7; cdr3_length: 11; v_call: TRBV3-1/TRBV3-2; cdr3_aa: CASRQGYEQYF; cdr3_nt: TGTGCCAGCAGACAGGGCTACGAGCAGTACTTC
clone_size: -; d_call: -; j_call: TRBJ2-7; cdr3_length: 14; v_call: TRBV5-1; cdr3_aa: CASSLGGSWYEQYF; cdr3_nt: TGCGCCAGCAGCTTAGGAGGGAGTTGGTACGAGCAGTACTTC
clone_size: -; d_call: -; j_call: TRBJ2-1; cdr3_length: 15; v_call: TRBV18; cdr3_aa: CASSPPELYYNEQFF; cdr3_nt: TGTGCCAGCTCACCACCTGAACTTTACTACAATGAGCAGTTCTTC
clone_size: -; d_call: -; j_call: TRBJ1-1; cdr3_length: 15; v_call: TRBV10-3; cdr3_aa: CAITGDGGVNTEAFF; cdr3_nt: TGTGCCATCACCGGGGACGGCGGGGTGAACACTGAAGCTTTCTTT
clone_size: -; d_call: -; j_call: TRBJ1-1; cdr3_length: 13; v_call: TRBV18; cdr3_aa: CASSLTDRTEAFF; cdr3_nt: TGTGCCAGCTCACTAACCGACAGAACTGAAGCTTTCTTT
clone_size: -; d_call: TRBD2; j_call: TRBJ2-1; cdr3_length: 18; v_call: TRBV5-1; cdr3_aa: CASSSRRASGGHEDEQFF; cdr3_nt: TGCGCCAGCAGCTCCCGGAGGGCTAGCGGGGGTCATGAGGATGAGCAGTTCTTC
clone_size: -; d_call: TRBD1; j_call: TRBJ2-2; cdr3_length: 14; v_call: TRBV19; cdr3_aa: CASSRDRNTGELFF; cdr3_nt: TGTGCCAGTAGTAGGGACAGGAACACCGGGGAGCTGTTTTTT
clone_size: -; d_call: -; j_call: TRBJ1-1; cdr3_length: 13; v_call: TRBV25-1; cdr3_aa: CASMFGGNTEAFF; cdr3_nt: TGTGCCAGTATGTTCGGGGGGAACACTGAAGCTTTCTTT
clone_size: -; d_call: -; j_call: TRBJ2-3; cdr3_length: 15; v_call: TRBV19; cdr3_aa: CASTPQSEITDTQYF; cdr3_nt: TGTGCCAGTACCCCTCAAAGCGAGATCACAGATACGCAGTATTTT
clone_size: -; d_call: -; j_call: TRBJ2-5; cdr3_length: 16; v_call: TRBV9; cdr3_aa: CASSAPRGGTQETQYF; cdr3_nt: TGTGCCAGCAGCGCCCCACGGGGTGGGACCCAAGAGACCCAGTACTTC
clone_size: -; d_call: TRBD2; j_call: TRBJ2-1; cdr3_length: 15; v_call: TRBV6-5; cdr3_aa: CASSYSGLPANEQFF; cdr3_nt: TGTGCCAGCAGTTACTCGGGACTACCGGCAAATGAGCAGTTCTTC
clone_size: few; d_call: -; j_call: TRBJ1-3; cdr3_length: 16; v_call: TRBV5-1; cdr3_aa: CASSLASSISGNTIYF; cdr3_nt: TGCGCCAGCAGCTTGGCCTCCTCCATCTCTGGAAACACCATATATTTT
clone_size: -; d_call: -; j_call: TRBJ2-1; cdr3_length: 14; v_call: TRBV3-1/TRBV3-2; cdr3_aa: CASRPDRRRNEQFF; cdr3_nt: TGTGCCAGCAGGCCCGACCGGAGGCGGAATGAGCAGTTCTTC
clone_size: -; d_call: -; j_call: TRBJ1-4; cdr3_length: 16; v_call: TRBV5-1; cdr3_aa: CASSRTALGDYEKLFF; cdr3_nt: TGCGCCAGCAGTCGGACAGCTCTGGGAGATTATGAAAAACTGTTTTTT
clone_size: -; d_call: -; j_call: TRBJ2-3; cdr3_length: 14; v_call: TRBV18; cdr3_aa: CASSSSIGADTQYF; cdr3_nt: TGTGCCAGCTCTTCGTCCATCGGGGCAGATACGCAGTATTTT
clone_size: -; d_call: -; j_call: TRBJ2-5; cdr3_length: 12; v_call: TRBV6-5; cdr3_aa: CASRGIGETQYF; cdr3_nt: TGTGCCAGCAGGGGAATAGGAGAGACCCAGTACTTC
clone_size: -; d_call: -; j_call: TRBJ1-3; cdr3_length: 16; v_call: TRBV19; cdr3_aa: CASTSGLRRQGNTIYF; cdr3_nt: TGTGCCAGTACCTCGGGATTGAGGAGACAGGGAAACACCATATATTTT
clone_size: once; d_call: TRBD2; j_call: TRBJ2-3; cdr3_length: 15; v_call: TRBV5-8; cdr3_aa: CASSLRDYYTDTQYF; cdr3_nt: TGTGCCAGCAGCTTGCGGGACTACTACACAGATACGCAGTATTTT
clone_size: -; d_call: TRBD1; j_call: TRBJ1-2; cdr3_length: 13; v_call: TRBV5-6; cdr3_aa: CASTPGTGVGYTF; cdr3_nt: TGTGCCAGCACCCCCGGGACAGGGGTTGGCTACACCTTC
clone_size: -; d_call: -; j_call: TRBJ2-5; cdr3_length: 15; v_call: TRBV6-1; cdr3_aa: CASSEAGTRLRTQYF; cdr3_nt: TGTGCCAGCAGTGAAGCGGGGACGAGGTTAAGGACCCAGTACTTC
clone_size: -; d_call: TRBD2; j_call: TRBJ2-3; cdr3_length: 14; v_call: TRBV5-1; cdr3_aa: CASSSPTSGDTQYF; cdr3_nt: TGCGCCAGCAGCTCCCCTACTAGCGGGGATACGCAGTATTTT
clone_size: -; d_call: -; j_call: TRBJ2-1; cdr3_length: 17; v_call: TRBV3-1/TRBV3-2; cdr3_aa: CASSQESGAISYNEQFF; cdr3_nt: TGTGCCAGCAGCCAAGAATCCGGGGCTATCTCCTACAATGAGCAGTTCTTC
clone_size: -; d_call: TRBD1; j_call: TRBJ2-7; cdr3_length: 13; v_call: TRBV14; cdr3_aa: CASSRDRVSEQYF; cdr3_nt: TGTGCCAGCAGCCGGGACAGGGTGTCCGAGCAGTACTTC
clone_size: -; d_call: -; j_call: TRBJ2-1; cdr3_length: 15; v_call: TRBV4-3; cdr3_aa: CASSQGRTTYNEQFF; cdr3_nt: TGCGCCAGCAGCCAAGGGCGGACTACGTACAATGAGCAGTTCTTC
clone_size: -; d_call: TRBD1; j_call: TRBJ1-5; cdr3_length: 13; v_call: TRBV12-3/TRBV12-4; cdr3_aa: CASWTGGSQPQHF; cdr3_nt: TGTGCCAGCTGGACAGGGGGCAGTCAGCCCCAGCATTTT
clone_size: once; d_call: TRBD2; j_call: TRBJ2-3; cdr3_length: 14; v_call: TRBV6-2/TRBV6-3; cdr3_aa: CASSQGLAGDTQYF; cdr3_nt: TGTGCCAGCAGTCAGGGACTAGCGGGAGATACGCAGTATTTT
clone_size: -; d_call: -; j_call: TRBJ2-7; cdr3_length: 11; v_call: TRBV12-5; cdr3_aa: CASGFSYEQYF; cdr3_nt: TGTGCTAGTGGTTTTAGTTACGAGCAGTACTTC
clone_size: -; d_call: -; j_call: TRBJ2-2; cdr3_length: 13; v_call: TRBV9; cdr3_aa: CASSPYSSRELFF; cdr3_nt: TGTGCCAGCAGCCCGTATTCGTCCCGGGAGCTGTTTTTT
clone_size: -; d_call: TRBD2; j_call: TRBJ2-5; cdr3_length: 20; v_call: TRBV4-1; cdr3_aa: CASSQDGGGLAGGPGETQYF; cdr3_nt: TGCGCCAGCAGCCAAGATGGTGGTGGACTAGCGGGGGGGCCCGGAGAGACCCAGTACTTC
clone_size: -; d_call: TRBD1; j_call: TRBJ2-5; cdr3_length: 14; v_call: TRBV7-2; cdr3_aa: CASSDGQGQETQYF; cdr3_nt: TGTGCCAGCAGCGATGGACAGGGGCAAGAGACCCAGTACTTC
clone_size: -; d_call: -; j_call: TRBJ1-5; cdr3_length: 13; v_call: TRBV2; cdr3_aa: CASIGEINQPQHF; cdr3_nt: TGTGCCAGCATTGGTGAAATCAATCAGCCCCAGCATTTT
clone_size: -; d_call: -; j_call: TRBJ2-1; cdr3_length: 13; v_call: TRBV5-1; cdr3_aa: CASSLEGVSRQFF; cdr3_nt: TGCGCCAGCAGCTTGGAGGGAGTTTCGCGGCAGTTCTTC
clone_size: -; d_call: TRBD2; j_call: TRBJ2-3; cdr3_length: 14; v_call: TRBV18; cdr3_aa: CASSGLAGADTQYF; cdr3_nt: TGTGCCAGCTCAGGGCTAGCGGGAGCAGATACGCAGTATTTT
clone_size: -; d_call: -; j_call: TRBJ2-4; cdr3_length: 16; v_call: TRBV27; cdr3_aa: CASSPSLGVAKNIQYF; cdr3_nt: TGTGCCAGCAGTCCTTCGTTGGGAGTAGCCAAAAACATTCAGTACTTC
clone_size: -; d_call: -; j_call: TRBJ1-1; cdr3_length: 11; v_call: TRBV28; cdr3_aa: CASSFAAEAFF; cdr3_nt: TGTGCCAGCAGTTTTGCAGCTGAAGCTTTCTTT
clone_size: -; d_call: TRBD1; j_call: TRBJ2-7; cdr3_length: 15; v_call: TRBV5-4; cdr3_aa: CASSSPGTTGGEQYF; cdr3_nt: TGTGCCAGCAGCTCCCCCGGGACCACAGGGGGCGAGCAGTACTTC
clone_size: -; d_call: -; j_call: TRBJ2-2; cdr3_length: 15; v_call: TRBV7-2; cdr3_aa: CASSPLSGNTGELFF; cdr3_nt: TGTGCCAGCAGCCCCCTAAGCGGAAACACCGGGGAGCTGTTTTTT
clone_size: -; d_call: -; j_call: TRBJ2-2; cdr3_length: 15; v_call: TRBV3-1/TRBV3-2; cdr3_aa: CASSQAGPSTGELFF; cdr3_nt: TGTGCCAGCAGCCAAGCAGGGCCGAGTACCGGGGAGCTGTTTTTT
clone_size: -; d_call: -; j_call: TRBJ2-1; cdr3_length: 12; v_call: TRBV5-1; cdr3_aa: CVSSLAYNEQFF; cdr3_nt: TGCGTCAGCAGCTTGGCTTACAATGAGCAGTTCTTC